This TCR beta chain derives from a study of technical replicates of blood from a handful of donors. The CDR3 runs 15 residues. Germline V gene lookup returns CDR1 SGHTA and CDR2 FQGNSA. The ends were cut back, 5 bases at V and 5 bases at J, with 13 bases in the middle. Method: immunoSEQ multiplex PCR; TCRdb's copy keeps in-frame clones and lacks some. This table holds around 30,000 clones, around nine tenths found once. The J gene is TRBJ1-6, the V gene TRBV7-2; D might be TRBD1 (5 bases). Source material: PBMCs. This clonotype was obtained from a human donor in good health. Some clones in this sample may be carry-over from other donors' samples. CDR3 DNA sequence: TGTGCCAGCAGCCTCGGGGGGGGGAATAATTCACCCCTCCACTTT. Translated, it gives CASSLGGGNNSPLHF.